A single sample is the source of the 22 T cell receptor beta chains below, sequenced in a study of identical twins. A single record per CDR3 protein comes from TCRdb applying MiXCR to the 5' RACE reads. The table lists just over 450,000 distinct CDR3 sequences, 12% to 15% of them singletons, with 0.4% to 0.55% in the top ten. A further study also used this sample, focusing on yellow fever vaccine responses in identical twins.

Material for sequencing was CD4+ T cells sorted from blood. The receptors were gathered from a woman between 18 and 30 years old in good health.

The V call is TRBV4-3, the J call TRBJ2-5; D ambiguous. The CDR3 sequence is 13 residues long. The germline gives CDR1 LGHNA, CDR2 YSLEER. Trimming shortened V by 0 bases and J by 5 bases, and 7 bases separated the two germline ends. The CDR3 loop reads CASSQEVWETQYF. The CDR3 DNA follows: TGCGCCAGCAGCCAAGAGGTATGGGAGACCCAGTACTTC.

This clonotype appeared a few times. The J gene is TRBJ2-7, the V gene TRBV13, with a possible D match to TRBD2 (6 bases). This CDR3 is built from 18 residues. The germline V gene encodes CDR1 PRHDT and CDR2 FYEKMQ (reference sequence). V shed 6 bases and J shed 6 bases, with 30 bases lying between them. The CDR3 is CASSGPGDDVMMDLEQYF. In nucleotides, the CDR3 is TGTGCCAGCAGTGGTCCGGGGGACGACGTGATGATGGATCTCGAGCAGTACTTC.

This clonotype came up a few times. This CDR3 reads CASRQGRLNQPQHF. DNA of the CDR3: TGTGCCAGCAGGCAGGGGAGGCTCAATCAGCCCCAGCATTTT. V usage is TRBV12-3 or TRBV12-4 and J usage is TRBJ1-5; TRBD1 might be the D (6 bases). This CDR3 has 14 residues. The ends were cut back, 6 bases at V and 3 bases at J, with 12 bases in the middle.

There are a few counts of this clonotype. This chain uses TRBV3-1 with TRBJ2-7; D gene unclear. The CDR3 covers 14 residues. With 4 bases removed from V and 0 bases from J, the gap between germline ends came to 10 bases. Looked up from germline, CDR1 is LGHDT and CDR2 is YNNKEL (reference sequence). This CDR3 is CASSLGGRSYEQYF. The CDR3 DNA reads TGTGCCAGCAGCCTAGGCGGCCGCTCCTACGAGCAGTACTTC.

This clonotype appeared many times. This chain joins TRBV12-3 or TRBV12-4 and TRBJ2-3; D remains unclear. The CDR3 has 14 amino acids. V gave up 2 bases and J gave up 2 bases, with 8 bases separating them. CDR3 sequence reads: CASSLMRTTDTQYF. The DNA of the CDR3 is TGTGCCAGCAGTTTAATGAGGACCACAGATACGCAGTATTTT.

This sequence joins TRBV29-1 and TRBJ2-1, with D perhaps TRBD1 (6 bases). CDR1 is SQVTM and CDR2 is ANQGSEA in the germline V gene. There are 13 residues in the CDR3. V lost 8 bases, J lost 2 bases, and 13 bases lay in between. The CDR3 nucleotides read TGCAGCCTCCGAAAGGGGGCCTACAATGAGCAGTTCTTC. Translating it yields CSLRKGAYNEQFF.

This chain joins TRBV9 and TRBJ2-7, with 10 bases that match TRBD2. The V gene's germline CDR1 is SGDLS and CDR2 YYNGEE. The CDR3 has 16 amino acids. J was trimmed by 1 base and V by 2 bases; bases with no gene match: 6. Here the CDR3 DNA reads TGTGCCAGCAGCGTTTCCGGGACTAGCGTTTCCTACGAGCAGTACTTC. This codes for CASSVSGTSVSYEQYF.

This rearrangement joins TRBV10-3 to TRBJ2-7; D is possibly TRBD1 (6 bases). Germline V gene sequence: CDR1 ENHRY, CDR2 SYGVKD. The CDR3 spans 15 residues. V dropped 0 bases and J dropped 2 bases, with 11 bases sitting between them. As DNA, the CDR3 is TGTGCCATCAGTGAGTCGGGGGCAGGTGCCTACGAGCAGTACTTC. This gives the protein CAISESGAGAYEQYF.

J is TRBJ2-7 and V is TRBV6-2 or TRBV6-3; D not certain. The V end lost 5 bases, the J end lost 6 bases, and 11 bases lay between the germline ends. Germline CDR1 reads MNHEY; CDR2 reads SVGEGT. The CDR3 covers 12 residues. The CDR3 nucleotides are TGTGCCAGCAGTCGACCCCCCTTCGAGCAGTACTTC. Encoded protein: CASSRPPFEQYF.

The chain is built from TRBV2 and TRBJ1-1; 7 bases fit TRBD1. This CDR3 region has 15 residues. Trimming cost V 0 bases and J 2 bases; bases outside gene matches: 3. Germline V CDR1 and CDR2: SNHLY, FYNNEI. The CDR3 sequence: CASSEARTGNTEAFF. Written as DNA, the CDR3 is TGTGCCAGCAGTGAAGCGCGGACAGGCAACACTGAAGCTTTCTTT.

This clonotype has more than one count but fewer than ten. The J gene is TRBJ2-5, the V gene TRBV7-8; 9 nucleotides align to TRBD2. This CDR3 is 20 amino acids long. Germline assignment: CDR1 SGHVS and CDR2 FQNEAQ. V shed 4 bases, J shed 4 bases, and the junction held 22 bases outside the gene matches. CDR3: CASSSPGLAGSIPSRETQYF. The CDR3 nucleotides read TGTGCCAGCAGCTCACCCGGGCTAGCGGGAAGTATCCCCAGTAGAGAGACCCAGTACTTC.

The rearrangement uses TRBV5-1 and TRBJ2-2; no definite D call. CDR1 is SGHRS and CDR2 is YFSETQ in the germline V gene. V was shortened by 1 base and J by 1 base, with 11 bases between the two germline ends. This CDR3 comprises 16 residues. The CDR3 DNA sequence: TGCGCCAGCAGCTTGTTCGTGGCAGGGAACACCGGGGAGCTGTTTTTT. Encoded protein: CASSLFVAGNTGELFF.

This clonotype was seen a handful of times. The gene calls are TRBV12-3 or TRBV12-4 and TRBJ2-2; weak D call: TRBD2 (5 bases). The V and J ends lost 11 bases and 4 bases respectively, with 17 bases between them. CDR3 length equals 14 residues. This CDR3 reads CAARPAGVTGELFF. CDR3 nucleotide sequence: TGTGCCGCACGGCCAGCCGGGGTCACCGGGGAGCTGTTTTTT.

The CDR3 spells CASSQHPTAGTDTQYF. CDR3 nucleotide sequence: TGTGCCAGCAGCCAACATCCGACTGCCGGCACAGATACGCAGTATTTT. The chain carries TRBV3-1 and TRBJ2-3; no clear D. Deletions cut 2 bases from V and 1 base from J, with 13 bases between. The CDR3 is 16 residues long. Germline V lookup: CDR1 LGHDT, CDR2 YNNKEL (reference sequence).

Points on this clonotype: One junction end disagrees with the germline gene, perhaps due to a read error. The J gene is TRBJ2-5, the V gene TRBV2; tentatively, D is TRBD2 (6 bases). Per the germline V gene, CDR1 is SNHLY and CDR2 is FYNNEI. This CDR3 is built from 15 residues. Here the CDR3 DNA reads TGTGCCAGCACCGCTGGCGGGACCAGCCAACAGACCCAGTACTTC. Translation: CASTAGGTSQQTQYF. The complete variable domain, with remaining parts taken from reference TRBV2 and TRBJ2-5, reads EPEVTQTPSHQVTQMGQEVILRCVPISNHLYFYWYRQILGQKVEFLVSFYNNEISEKSEIFDDQFSVERPDGSNFTLKIRSTKLEDSAMYFCASTAGGTSQQTQYFGPGTRLLVL.

The chain carries TRBV6-1 and TRBJ2-1; 9 bases line up with TRBD1. With V trimmed by 4 bases and J by 3 bases, 10 bases remained unmatched. Germline V gene sequence: CDR1 MNHNS, CDR2 SASEGT. The CDR3 covers 17 residues. The CDR3 sequence: CASSGSGDRGFYNEQFF. In nucleotides, the CDR3 is TGTGCCAGCAGTGGGTCCGGAGACAGGGGGTTCTACAATGAGCAGTTCTTC.

This clonotype has a handful of counts. CDR3 protein: CSAREQQGENQPQHF. The CDR3 DNA follows: TGCAGTGCTAGAGAACAACAGGGGGAGAATCAGCCCCAGCATTTT. V gene TRBV20-1 combines with J gene TRBJ1-5; 8 positions match TRBD1. The CDR3 contains 15 residues. With V trimmed by 0 bases and J by 4 bases, 5 bases remained unmatched. Germline CDR1 and CDR2: DFQATT and SNEGSKA (reference sequence).

The chain couples TRBV12-3 or TRBV12-4 to TRBJ1-3; D call uncertain. There are 15 residues in the CDR3. Trimming shortened V by 3 bases and J by 0 bases, and 9 bases separated the two germline ends. The DNA of the CDR3 is TGTGCCAGCAGTTTTAGGTCTAGCTCTGGAAACACCATATATTTT. This sequence encodes CASSFRSSSGNTIYF.

This rearrangement joins TRBV7-2 to TRBJ2-7; D perhaps matches TRBD2 (5 bases). Germline V lookup: CDR1 SGHTA, CDR2 FQGNSA. Deletions cut 5 bases from V and 3 bases from J, with 11 bases between. This CDR3 spans 13 amino acids. The CDR3 DNA is TGTGCCAGCAGCCAGAACCGGGGCTACGAGCAGTACTTC. Protein product: CASSQNRGYEQYF.

V and J are TRBV5-6 and TRBJ2-6, with D unclear. CDR3 length: 15 residues. Trimming removed 7 bases from V and 0 bases from J, with 11 bases in between. Germline V gives CDR1 SGHDT, CDR2 YYEEEE. The CDR3 DNA follows: TGTGCCAGCCTTAACTGGGACTCTGGGGCCAACGTCCTGACTTTC. Its protein product is CASLNWDSGANVLTF.

The genes are TRBV15 and TRBJ1-2; the D gene is possibly TRBD1 (6 bases). Trimming left V 10 bases short and J 9 bases short, with 21 bases between. The V gene's germline CDR1 is LNHNV and CDR2 YYDKDF (reference sequence). The length of the CDR3 is 13 residues. CDR3 sequence reads: CAIRTAGVTSYTF. Here the CDR3 DNA reads TGTGCCATCCGGACAGCCGGGGTTACGAGCTACACCTTC. The full variable domain, its missing parts supplied by reference TRBV15 and TRBJ1-2, is DAMVIQNPRYQVTQFGKPVTLSCSQTLNHNVMYWYQQKSSQAPKLLFHYYDKDFNNEADTPDNFQSRRPNTSFCFLDIRSPGLGDTAMYLCAIRTAGVTSYTFGSGTRLTVV.

This clonotype was counted between two and nine times. J is TRBJ2-2 and V is TRBV7-2; 10 bases line up with TRBD1. The trim removed 5 bases at V and 8 bases at J, leaving 8 bases unmatched. Germline CDR1 SGHTA, CDR2 FQGNSA. This CDR3 is built from 15 residues. CDR3 bases: TGTGCCAGCAGCCAAAGACAGGGGGCGGCGGGGGAGCTGTTTTTT. Translating it yields CASSQRQGAAGELFF.